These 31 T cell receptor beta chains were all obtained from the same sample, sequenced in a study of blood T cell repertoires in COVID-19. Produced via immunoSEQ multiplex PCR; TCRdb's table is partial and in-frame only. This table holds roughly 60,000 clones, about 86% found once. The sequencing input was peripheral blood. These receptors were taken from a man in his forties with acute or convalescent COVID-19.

The CDR3 spells CASSLRDRGTEAFF. DNA for the CDR3: TGCGCCAGCAGCTTGAGGGACAGGGGGACTGAAGCTTTCTTT. The gene calls are TRBV5-1 and TRBJ1-1; 11 positions match TRBD1. V was clipped by 1 base and J by 5 bases; unmatched bases: 1. There are 14 residues in the CDR3. Germline loops: CDR1 SGHRS, CDR2 YFSETQ.

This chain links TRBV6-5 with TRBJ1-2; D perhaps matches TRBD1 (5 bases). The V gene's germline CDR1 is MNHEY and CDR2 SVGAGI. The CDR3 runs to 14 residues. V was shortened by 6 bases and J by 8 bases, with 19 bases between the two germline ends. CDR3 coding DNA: TGTGCCAGCAGACTAAATGACAGAATAGGGGGCTACACCTTC. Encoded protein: CASRLNDRIGGYTF.

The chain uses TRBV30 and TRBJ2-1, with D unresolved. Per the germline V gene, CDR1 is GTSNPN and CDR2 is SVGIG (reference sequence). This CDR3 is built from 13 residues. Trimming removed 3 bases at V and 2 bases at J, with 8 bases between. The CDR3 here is CAWSPGTYNEQFF. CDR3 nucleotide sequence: TGTGCCTGGAGCCCCGGTACCTACAATGAGCAGTTCTTC.

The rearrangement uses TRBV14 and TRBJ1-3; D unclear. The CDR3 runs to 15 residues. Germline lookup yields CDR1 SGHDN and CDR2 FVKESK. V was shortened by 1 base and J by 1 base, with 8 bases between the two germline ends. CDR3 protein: CASSQAEFSGNTIYF. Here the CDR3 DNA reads TGTGCCAGCAGCCAAGCGGAGTTTTCTGGAAACACCATATATTTT.

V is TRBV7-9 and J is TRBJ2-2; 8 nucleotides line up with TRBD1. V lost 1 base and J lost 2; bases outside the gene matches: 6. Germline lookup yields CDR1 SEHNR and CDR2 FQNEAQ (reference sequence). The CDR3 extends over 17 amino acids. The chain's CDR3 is CASSLDGTGLNTGELFF. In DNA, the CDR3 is TGTGCCAGCAGCTTAGATGGGACAGGTCTCAACACCGGGGAGCTGTTTTTT.

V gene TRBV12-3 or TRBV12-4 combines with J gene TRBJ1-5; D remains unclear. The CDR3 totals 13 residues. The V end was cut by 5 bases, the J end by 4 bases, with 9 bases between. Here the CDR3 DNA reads TGTGCCAGCAGTCTAAGGGAGAATCAGCCCCAGCATTTT. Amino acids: CASSLRENQPQHF.

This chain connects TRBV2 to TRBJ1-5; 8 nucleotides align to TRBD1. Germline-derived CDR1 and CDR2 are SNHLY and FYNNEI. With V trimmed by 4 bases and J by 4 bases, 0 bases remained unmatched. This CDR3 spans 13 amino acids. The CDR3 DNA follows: TGTGCCAGCAGTGGGACAGGGAATCAGCCCCAGCATTTT. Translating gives CASSGTGNQPQHF.

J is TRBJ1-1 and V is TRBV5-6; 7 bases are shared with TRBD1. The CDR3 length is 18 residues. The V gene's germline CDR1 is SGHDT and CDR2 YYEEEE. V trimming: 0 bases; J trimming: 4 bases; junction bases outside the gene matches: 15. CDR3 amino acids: CASSLGNRGRGFGTEAFF. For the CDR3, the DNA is TGTGCCAGCAGCTTGGGTAATAGGGGGCGCGGGTTTGGCACTGAAGCTTTCTTT.

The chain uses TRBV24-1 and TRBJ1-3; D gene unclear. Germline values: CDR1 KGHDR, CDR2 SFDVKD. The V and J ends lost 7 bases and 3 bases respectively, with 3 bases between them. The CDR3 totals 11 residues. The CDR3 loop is CATRSGNTIYF. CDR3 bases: TGTGCCACCAGGAGTGGAAACACCATATATTTT.

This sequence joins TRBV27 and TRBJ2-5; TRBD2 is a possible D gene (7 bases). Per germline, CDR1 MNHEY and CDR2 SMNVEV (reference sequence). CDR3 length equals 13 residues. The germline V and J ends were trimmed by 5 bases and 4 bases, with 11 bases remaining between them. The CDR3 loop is CASSGGGPETQYF. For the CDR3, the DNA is TGTGCCAGCAGTGGGGGGGGGCCAGAGACCCAGTACTTC.

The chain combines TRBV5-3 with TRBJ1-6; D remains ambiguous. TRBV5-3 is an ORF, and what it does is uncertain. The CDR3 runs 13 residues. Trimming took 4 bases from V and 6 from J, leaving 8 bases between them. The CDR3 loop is CARSPGGNSPLHF. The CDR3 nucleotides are TGTGCCAGAAGCCCAGGAGGTAATTCACCCCTCCACTTT.

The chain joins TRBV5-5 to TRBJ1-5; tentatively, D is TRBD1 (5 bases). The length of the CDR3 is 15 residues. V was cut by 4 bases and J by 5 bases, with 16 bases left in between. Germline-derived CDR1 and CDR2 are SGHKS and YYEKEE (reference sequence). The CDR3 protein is CASSRGWGGDQPQHF. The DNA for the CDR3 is TGTGCCAGCAGCCGCGGATGGGGAGGGGATCAGCCCCAGCATTTT.

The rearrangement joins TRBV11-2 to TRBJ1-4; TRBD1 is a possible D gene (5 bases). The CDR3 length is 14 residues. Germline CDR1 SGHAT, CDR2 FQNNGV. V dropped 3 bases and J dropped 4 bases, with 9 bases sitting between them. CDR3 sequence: CASSFGALNEKLFF. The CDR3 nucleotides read TGTGCCAGCAGCTTTGGGGCGCTTAATGAAAAACTGTTTTTT.

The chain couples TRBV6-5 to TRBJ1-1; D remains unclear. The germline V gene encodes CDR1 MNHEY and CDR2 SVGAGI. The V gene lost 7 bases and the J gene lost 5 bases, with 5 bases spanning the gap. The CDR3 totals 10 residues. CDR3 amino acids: CASMRTEAFF. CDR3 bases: TGTGCCAGCATGAGGACTGAAGCTTTCTTT.

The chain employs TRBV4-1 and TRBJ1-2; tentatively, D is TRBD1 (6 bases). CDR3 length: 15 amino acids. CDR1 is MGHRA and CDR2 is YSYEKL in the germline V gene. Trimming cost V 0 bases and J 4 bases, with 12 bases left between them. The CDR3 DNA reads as TGCGCCAGCAGCCAAGACCCGACAGGTCCCTATGGCTACACCTTC. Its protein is CASSQDPTGPYGYTF.

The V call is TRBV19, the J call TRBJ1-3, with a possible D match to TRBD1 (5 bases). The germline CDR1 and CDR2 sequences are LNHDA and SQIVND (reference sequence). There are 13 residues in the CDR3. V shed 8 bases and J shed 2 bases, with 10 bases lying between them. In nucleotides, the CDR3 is TGTGCCAGTGCAGGGATGGCTGGAAACACCATATATTTT. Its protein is CASAGMAGNTIYF.

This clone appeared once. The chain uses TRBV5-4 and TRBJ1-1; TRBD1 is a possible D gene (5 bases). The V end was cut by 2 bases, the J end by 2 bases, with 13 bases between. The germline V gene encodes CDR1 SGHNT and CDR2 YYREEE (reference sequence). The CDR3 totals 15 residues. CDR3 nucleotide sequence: TGTGCCAGCAGCTTCGGGGGTCATCATAACACTGAAGCTTTCTTT. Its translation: CASSFGGHHNTEAFF.

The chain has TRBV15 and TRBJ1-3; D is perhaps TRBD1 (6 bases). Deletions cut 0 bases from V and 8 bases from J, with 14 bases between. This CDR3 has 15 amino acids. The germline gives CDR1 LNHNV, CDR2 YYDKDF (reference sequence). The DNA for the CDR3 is TGTGCCACCAGCAGAGATGTGCGGGAGGGGGACACCATATATTTT. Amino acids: CATSRDVREGDTIYF.

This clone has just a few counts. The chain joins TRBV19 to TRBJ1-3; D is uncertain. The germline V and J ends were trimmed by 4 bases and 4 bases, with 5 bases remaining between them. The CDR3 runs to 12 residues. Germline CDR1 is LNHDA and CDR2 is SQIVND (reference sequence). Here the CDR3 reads CASSTRGNTIYF. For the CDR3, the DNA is TGTGCCAGTAGTACCCGGGGAAACACCATATATTTT.

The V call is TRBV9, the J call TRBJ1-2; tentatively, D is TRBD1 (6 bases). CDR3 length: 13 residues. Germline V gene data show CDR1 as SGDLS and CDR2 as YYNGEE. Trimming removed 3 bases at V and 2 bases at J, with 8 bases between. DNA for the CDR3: TGTGCCAGCAGCGAGGGGGGGAACTATGGCTACACCTTC. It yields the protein CASSEGGNYGYTF.

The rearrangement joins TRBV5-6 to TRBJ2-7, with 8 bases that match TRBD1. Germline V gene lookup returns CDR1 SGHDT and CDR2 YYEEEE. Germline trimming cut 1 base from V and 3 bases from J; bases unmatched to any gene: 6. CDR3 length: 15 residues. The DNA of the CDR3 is TGTGCCAGCAGCTTGTACAGGGGGGCCCTCTACGAGCAGTACTTC. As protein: CASSLYRGALYEQYF.

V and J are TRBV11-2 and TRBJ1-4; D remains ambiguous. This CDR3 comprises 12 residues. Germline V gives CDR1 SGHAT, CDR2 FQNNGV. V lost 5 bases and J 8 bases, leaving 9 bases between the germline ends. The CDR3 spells CASSQAGEKLFF. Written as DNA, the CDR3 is TGTGCCAGCAGCCAAGCGGGCGAAAAACTGTTTTTT.

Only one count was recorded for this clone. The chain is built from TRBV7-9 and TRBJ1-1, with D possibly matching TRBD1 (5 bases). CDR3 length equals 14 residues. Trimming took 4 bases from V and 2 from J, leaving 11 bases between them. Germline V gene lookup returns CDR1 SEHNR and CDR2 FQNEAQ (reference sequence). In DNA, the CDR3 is TGTGCCAGCAGCTCAGGACAAGAAAACACTGAAGCTTTCTTT. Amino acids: CASSSGQENTEAFF.

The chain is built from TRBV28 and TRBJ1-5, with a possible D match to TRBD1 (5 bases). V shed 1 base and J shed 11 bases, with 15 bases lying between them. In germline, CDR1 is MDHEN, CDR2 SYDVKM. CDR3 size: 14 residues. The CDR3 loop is CASSLLGGRDAQHF. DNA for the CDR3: TGTGCCAGCAGTTTATTGGGGGGTAGGGACGCCCAGCATTTT. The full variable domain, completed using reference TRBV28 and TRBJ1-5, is DVKVTQSSRYLVKRTGEKVFLECVQDMDHENMFWYRQDPGLGLRLIYFSYDVKMKEKGDIPEGYSVSREKKERFSLILESASTNQTSMYLCASSLLGGRDAQHFGDGTRLSIL.

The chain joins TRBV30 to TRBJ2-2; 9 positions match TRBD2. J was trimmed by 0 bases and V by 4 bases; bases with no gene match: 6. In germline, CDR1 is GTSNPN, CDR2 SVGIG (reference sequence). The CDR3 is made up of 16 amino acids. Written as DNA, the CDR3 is TGTGCCTGGACGAAGCGGGGGGCCCCGAACACCGGGGAGCTGTTTTTT. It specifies CAWTKRGAPNTGELFF.

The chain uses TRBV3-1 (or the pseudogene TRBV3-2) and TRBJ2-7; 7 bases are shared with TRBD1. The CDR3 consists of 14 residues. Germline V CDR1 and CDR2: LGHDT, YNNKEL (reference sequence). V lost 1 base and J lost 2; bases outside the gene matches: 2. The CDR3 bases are TGTGCCAGCAGCCAAGGAGGGGGCGCCTACGAGCAGTACTTC. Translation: CASSQGGGAYEQYF.

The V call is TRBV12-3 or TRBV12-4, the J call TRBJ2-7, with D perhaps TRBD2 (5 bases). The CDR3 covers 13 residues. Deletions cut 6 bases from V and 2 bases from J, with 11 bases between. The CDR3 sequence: CASSFGSAYEQYF. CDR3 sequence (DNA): TGTGCCAGCAGCTTTGGGAGTGCCTACGAGCAGTACTTC.

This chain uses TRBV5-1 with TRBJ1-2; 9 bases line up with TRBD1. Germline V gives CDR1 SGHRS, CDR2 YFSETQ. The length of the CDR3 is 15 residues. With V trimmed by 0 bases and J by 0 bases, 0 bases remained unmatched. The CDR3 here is CASSLGTGANYGYTF. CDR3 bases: TGCGCCAGCAGCTTGGGGACAGGGGCTAACTATGGCTACACCTTC.

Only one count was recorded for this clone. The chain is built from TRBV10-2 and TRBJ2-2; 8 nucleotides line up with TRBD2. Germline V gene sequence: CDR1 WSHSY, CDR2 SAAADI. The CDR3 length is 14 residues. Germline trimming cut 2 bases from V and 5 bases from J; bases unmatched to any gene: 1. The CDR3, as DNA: TGCGCCAGCAGTGAGAAGCGGGGGACCGGGGAGCTGTTTTTT. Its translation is CASSEKRGTGELFF.

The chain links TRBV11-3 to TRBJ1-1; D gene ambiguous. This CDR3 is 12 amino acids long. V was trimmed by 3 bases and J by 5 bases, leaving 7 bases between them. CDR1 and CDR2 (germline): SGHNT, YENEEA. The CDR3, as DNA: TGTGCCAGCAGCTTCTCCAGGACTGAAGCTTTCTTT. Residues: CASSFSRTEAFF.

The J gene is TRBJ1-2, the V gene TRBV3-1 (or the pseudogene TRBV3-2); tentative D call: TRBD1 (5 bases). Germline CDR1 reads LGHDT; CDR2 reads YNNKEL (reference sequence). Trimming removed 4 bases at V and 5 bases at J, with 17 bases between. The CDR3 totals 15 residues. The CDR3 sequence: CASSLGGGDPYGYTF. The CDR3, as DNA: TGTGCCAGCAGCCTCGGCGGAGGGGACCCATATGGCTACACCTTC.